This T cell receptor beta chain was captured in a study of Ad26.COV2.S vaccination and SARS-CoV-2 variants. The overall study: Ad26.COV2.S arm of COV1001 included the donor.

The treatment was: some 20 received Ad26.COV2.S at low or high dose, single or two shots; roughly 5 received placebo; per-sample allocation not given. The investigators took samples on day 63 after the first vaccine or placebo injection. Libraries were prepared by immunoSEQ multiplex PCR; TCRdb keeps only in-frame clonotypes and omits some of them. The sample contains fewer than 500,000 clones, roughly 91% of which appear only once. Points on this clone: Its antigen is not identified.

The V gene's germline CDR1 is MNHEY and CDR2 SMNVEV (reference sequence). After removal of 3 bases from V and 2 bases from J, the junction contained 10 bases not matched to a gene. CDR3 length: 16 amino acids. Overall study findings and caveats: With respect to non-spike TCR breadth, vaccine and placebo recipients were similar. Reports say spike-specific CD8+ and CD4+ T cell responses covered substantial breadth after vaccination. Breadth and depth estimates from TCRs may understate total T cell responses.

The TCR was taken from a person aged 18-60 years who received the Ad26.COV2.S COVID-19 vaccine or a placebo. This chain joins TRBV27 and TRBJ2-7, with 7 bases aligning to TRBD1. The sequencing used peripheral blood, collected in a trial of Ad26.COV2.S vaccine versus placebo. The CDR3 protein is CASSFSPTGPTYEQYF. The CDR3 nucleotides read TGTGCCAGCAGTTTTAGTCCGACAGGGCCCACCTACGAGCAGTACTTC.